These 20 T cell receptor beta chains share one sample of origin, sequenced in a study of spatial heterogeneity in lung cancer. TCRdb used MiXCR to reprocess the 5' RACE reads, holding one entry per CDR3 protein. The sample holds tens of thousands of distinct CDR3 sequences, under 9% seen once. Sample time point: sample taken at primary tumor resection. Whole RNA, isolated from tumor, nontumor lung or frozen PBMC, was sequenced without prior sorting. The sequencing used PBMCs, collected at surgery. All receptors come from a male donor with early-stage non-small cell lung cancer.

This clonotype was recorded many times. The chain employs TRBV7-2 and TRBJ1-6; TRBD1 matches 9 bases. CDR1 is SGHTA, CDR2 FQGNSA, per germline. The CDR3 has 15 residues. V shed 5 bases and J 10 bases; nucleotides not matched to a gene: 9. In nucleotides, the CDR3 is TGTGCCAGCAGCCTCCGACAGGGGGGACGATCACCCCTCCACTTT. Its protein product is CASSLRQGGRSPLHF.

This clonotype occurred a few times. The V and J genes are TRBV20-1 and TRBJ2-7; TRBD2 matches 9 bases. This CDR3 comprises 12 residues. Germline V gives CDR1 DFQATT, CDR2 SNEGSKA (reference sequence). After removal of 1 base from V and 6 bases from J, the junction contained 1 base not matched to a gene. CDR3 bases: TGCAGTGCTAGAGGGACTAGCGCCGAGCAGTACTTC. Its protein product is CSARGTSAEQYF.

This clonotype was observed many times. This sequence joins TRBV7-2 and TRBJ2-1; the D is unclear. Germline V gene data show CDR1 as SGHTA and CDR2 as FQGNSA. CDR3 size: 12 residues. Between the trimmed V and J ends, which lost 1 base and 9 bases, there was a span of 7 bases. The CDR3 DNA reads as TGTGCCAGCAGCTTAGACTGGGGTGAGCAGTTCTTC. The encoded protein is CASSLDWGEQFF.

This clonotype was recorded many times. The chain is built from TRBV29-1 and TRBJ1-2, with 9 positions matching TRBD1. The CDR3 is 14 residues long. Germline V CDR1 and CDR2: SQVTM, ANQGSEA. Unmatched junction bases numbered 10, after V lost 5 bases and J lost 6 bases. The CDR3 sequence: CSVQQADRGDGYTF. CDR3 DNA sequence: TGCAGCGTTCAACAAGCGGACAGGGGCGATGGCTACACCTTC.

This chain uses TRBV10-3 with TRBJ1-5, with a tentative D call TRBD1 (5 bases). This CDR3 comprises 15 residues. Germline assignment: CDR1 ENHRY and CDR2 SYGVKD. The V and J ends lost 2 bases and 0 bases respectively, with 8 bases between them. The CDR3 bases are TGTGCCATCAGTGAGCAGGGAGATAGCAATCAGCCCCAGCATTTT. It is translated as CAISEQGDSNQPQHF.

This clonotype was counted many times. The chain joins TRBV6-2 or TRBV6-3 to TRBJ2-1, with TRBD1 matching over 7 bases. Germline assignment: CDR1 MNHEY and CDR2 SVGEGT. The CDR3 has 18 amino acids. After removal of 2 bases from V and 6 bases from J, the junction contained 16 bases not matched to a gene. The CDR3: CASSYRIRMDRSGNEQFF. DNA for the CDR3: TGTGCCAGCAGTTACCGAATTCGTATGGACAGGTCGGGCAATGAGCAGTTCTTC.

In its sample, this clonotype was seen a few times. The V and J genes are TRBV12-3 or TRBV12-4 and TRBJ2-5; D unclear. The V end was cut by 6 bases, the J end by 5 bases, with 19 bases between. This CDR3 region has 15 residues. CDR3 sequence reads: CASSFAPLQAETQYF. CDR3 DNA sequence: TGTGCCAGCAGCTTTGCCCCTCTTCAGGCGGAGACCCAGTACTTC.

The table lists this clonotype with a few counts. The chain carries TRBV2 and TRBJ1-5; D perhaps matches TRBD1 (5 bases). CDR1 is SNHLY, CDR2 FYNNEI, per germline. The CDR3 is 15 residues long. V was pared by 8 bases and J by 0 bases, with 14 bases between. CDR3 coding DNA: TGTGCCAGCGCCGACAGAGGGAATAGCAATCAGCCCCAGCATTTT. Its protein is CASADRGNSNQPQHF.

The chain has TRBV4-3 and TRBJ2-3; unclear D gene. The CDR3 is 17 amino acids. CDR1 is LGHNA, CDR2 YSLEER, per germline. Trimming shortened V by 0 bases and J by 0 bases, and 13 bases separated the two germline ends. As DNA, the CDR3 is TGCGCCAGCAGCCAAGATCCATCAGTCACTAGCACAGATACGCAGTATTTT. As protein: CASSQDPSVTSTDTQYF.

This clonotype was seen a handful of times. This sequence joins TRBV2 and TRBJ2-3; 14 nucleotides align to TRBD2. The ends lost 4 bases at V and 5 bases at J; junction bases unmatched: 5. CDR3 length: 16 residues. Germline lookup yields CDR1 SNHLY and CDR2 FYNNEI. The CDR3 DNA follows: TGTGCCAGCAGTGCGACTAGCGGGAGGGCCATAGATACGCAGTATTTT. This translates into CASSATSGRAIDTQYF.

This clonotype qualifies as medium-sized (0.01 to 0.1%). CDR3 residues: CASSTRGGGGEDQPQHF. CDR3 coding DNA: TGTGCCAGTAGTACAAGAGGTGGAGGGGGCGAAGATCAGCCCCAGCATTTT. The J gene is TRBJ1-5, the V gene TRBV19; 7 nucleotides align to TRBD1. From germline, CDR1 is LNHDA and CDR2 SQIVND (reference sequence). The ends lost 4 bases at V and 5 bases at J; junction bases unmatched: 14. CDR3 length: 17 residues.

This clonotype was observed many times. The rearrangement uses TRBV11-1 and TRBJ2-1; D perhaps matches TRBD2 (6 bases). CDR1 is SGHAT, CDR2 FQDESV, per germline (reference sequence). Trimming left V 2 bases short and J 2 bases short, with 10 bases between. The CDR3 is 15 residues long. The CDR3, as DNA: TGTGCCAGCAGCTTACGGGTAGCGGCCTACAATGAGCAGTTCTTC. Protein sequence: CASSLRVAAYNEQFF. Full variable domain (rest looked up from reference TRBV11-1 and TRBJ2-1): EAEVAQSPRYKITEKSQAVAFWCDPISGHATLYWYRQILGQGPELLVQFQDESVVDDSQLPKDRFSAERLKGVDSTLKIQPAELGDSAMYLCASSLRVAAYNEQFFGPGTRLTVL.

Many counts were recorded for this clonotype. This chain connects TRBV29-1 to TRBJ1-2; TRBD1 agrees at 7 bases. V shed 4 bases and J 4 bases; nucleotides not matched to a gene: 0. CDR1 is SQVTM and CDR2 is ANQGSEA in the germline V gene. The CDR3 loop spans 11 amino acids. The CDR3 is CSVAGGYGYTF. Written as DNA, the CDR3 is TGCAGCGTTGCAGGGGGCTATGGCTACACCTTC.

In this sample, this clonotype turned up a few times. The chain recombines TRBV20-1 with TRBJ2-7, with TRBD1 identical over 8 bases. Trimming at V came to 4 bases and at J to 3 bases, leaving 5 bases not matched to a gene. The CDR3 runs 13 residues. Germline lookup yields CDR1 DFQATT and CDR2 SNEGSKA (reference sequence). CDR3 residues: CSAIAGGIYEQYF. The CDR3 DNA reads TGCAGTGCTATAGCAGGGGGCATCTACGAGCAGTACTTC.

Only a few counts were recorded for this clonotype. The V and J genes are TRBV6-2 or TRBV6-3 and TRBJ1-1, with D possibly matching TRBD1 (6 bases). CDR1 MNHEY and CDR2 SVGEGT come from the germline V gene. This CDR3 region has 13 residues. Trimming pared 4 bases from V and 4 bases from J, leaving 10 bases between. The CDR3 spells CASSSPTGTEAFF. In DNA, the CDR3 is TGTGCCAGCAGTTCTCCGACAGGCACTGAAGCTTTCTTT.

At least ten counts were recorded for this clonotype. The rearrangement uses TRBV5-1 and TRBJ1-2; D may be TRBD1 (5 bases). Trimming shortened V by 3 bases and J by 4 bases, and 10 bases separated the two germline ends. Germline values: CDR1 SGHRS, CDR2 YFSETQ. This CDR3 is 13 amino acids long. The CDR3, as DNA: TGCGCCAGCAGCTCTGACAGTAGCTATGGCTACACCTTC. It is translated as CASSSDSSYGYTF. The variable domain in full, completed from reference TRBV5-1 and TRBJ1-2, reads KAGVTQTPRYLIKTRGQQVTLSCSPISGHRSVSWYQQTPGQGLQFLFEYFSETQRNKGNFPGRFSGRQFSNSRSEMNVSTLELGDSALYLCASSSDSSYGYTFGSGTRLTVV.

This clonotype was observed at least ten times. The chain is built from TRBV6-1 and TRBJ2-7, with a possible D match to TRBD2 (5 bases). CDR1 and CDR2 (germline): MNHNS, SASEGT. The CDR3 consists of 13 residues. Trimming removed 6 bases at V and 4 bases at J, with 13 bases between. The CDR3 here is CASREERTYEQYF. Written as DNA, the CDR3 is TGTGCCAGCAGGGAGGAACGGACGTACGAGCAGTACTTC.

This clonotype was seen many times. The V gene is TRBV20-1, the J gene TRBJ2-1; the match to TRBD2 covers 12 bases. V gave up 4 bases and J gave up 1 base; unmatched junction bases: 5. This CDR3 comprises 16 residues. Germline CDR1 is DFQATT and CDR2 is SNEGSKA (reference sequence). CDR3 DNA sequence: TGCAGTGCTAATCTAGCGGGAGGGGGGTCCTACAATGAGCAGTTCTTC. Translated: CSANLAGGGSYNEQFF.

This clonotype was found many times. V gene TRBV20-1 combines with J gene TRBJ2-7; D gene unclear. CDR1 is DFQATT and CDR2 is SNEGSKA in the germline V gene (reference sequence). This CDR3 has 12 amino acids. V was clipped by 6 bases and J by 6 bases, with 15 bases between them. The CDR3 DNA sequence: TGCAGTGCACGAGCCCCTGGCTTCGAGCAGTACTTC. This encodes CSARAPGFEQYF.

J is TRBJ2-3 and V is TRBV5-1; either TRBD1 or TRBD2 may supply D (5 bases each). This CDR3 is 14 amino acids long. Trimming stripped 3 bases from V and 5 bases from J, with 13 bases between. Germline-derived CDR1 and CDR2 are SGHRS and YFSETQ. The CDR3 bases are TGCGCCAGCAGCTCCGAGGGGAGAGAAGATACGCAGTATTTT. The encoded protein is CASSSEGREDTQYF.